This passage covers 32 T cell receptor beta chains from one sample sequenced in a study of radiotherapy plus CTLA-4 blockade in lung cancer. Clones were read by immunoSEQ multiplex PCR, and TCRdb kept only the in-frame ones, dropping some. In the table there are some 64,000 clones, roughly 77% of which are singletons. The sequenced sample was peripheral blood, obtained from a patient treated with radiotherapy plus ipilimumab. The receptor set was obtained from a human donor with non-small cell lung cancer who had a complete response to radiotherapy plus ipilimumab.

The table lists this clone with a few counts. The chain joins TRBV9 to TRBJ1-4; perhaps TRBD1 as D (6 bases). Germline V gene lookup returns CDR1 SGDLS and CDR2 YYNGEE. CDR3 length: 18 residues. Trimming cost V 4 bases and J 5 bases, with 24 bases left between them. CDR3 protein: CASSRGGREWLMNEKLFF. Here the CDR3 DNA reads TGTGCCAGCAGCCGCGGGGGCAGGGAGTGGTTGATGAATGAAAAACTGTTTTTT.

This rearrangement joins TRBV20-1 to TRBJ1-3, with D hard to call. Trimming pared 3 bases from V and 3 bases from J, leaving 3 bases between. The CDR3 extends over 11 amino acids. CDR1 is DFQATT and CDR2 is SNEGSKA in the germline V gene (reference sequence). CDR3 nucleotides: TGCAGTGCTAGCGGTGGAAACACCATATATTTT. Encoded protein: CSASGGNTIYF.

The chain joins TRBV7-9 to TRBJ2-4; weak D call: TRBD2 (5 bases). Trimming cost V 5 bases and J 0 bases, with 11 bases left between them. The CDR3 is made up of 15 amino acids. Germline values: CDR1 SEHNR, CDR2 FQNEAQ (reference sequence). The CDR3 loop reads CASSPPTTAKNIQYF. As DNA, the CDR3 is TGTGCCAGCAGCCCACCGACTACAGCCAAAAACATTCAGTACTTC.

This rearrangement joins TRBV29-1 to TRBJ2-1; weak D call: TRBD2 (5 bases). V dropped 5 bases and J dropped 4 bases, with 9 bases sitting between them. The CDR3 totals 12 residues. The germline V gene has CDR1 SQVTM and CDR2 ANQGSEA. DNA for the CDR3: TGCAGCGTTATGGACTTTTACAATGAGCAGTTCTTC. Translation: CSVMDFYNEQFF.

This chain joins TRBV6-4 and TRBJ2-1; the D is unclear. CDR3 size: 8 residues. Trimming took off 11 bases at V and 8 bases at J, with 4 bases between the two ends. Germline V CDR1 and CDR2: MRHNA, SNTAGT. The CDR3 reads CAGHEQFF. The CDR3 nucleotides are TGTGCCGGTCATGAGCAGTTCTTC.

This clone was observed a few times. The J gene is TRBJ1-2, the V gene TRBV18, with TRBD1 matching over 10 bases. V gave up 10 bases and J gave up 2 bases; unmatched junction bases: 7. The CDR3 totals 14 residues. The V gene's germline CDR1 is KGHSH and CDR2 LQKENI. The CDR3 protein is CATSDRGINYGYTF. CDR3 coding DNA: TGTGCCACGTCGGACAGGGGGATAAACTATGGCTACACCTTC.

This clone was counted only a few times. The V and J genes are TRBV6-5 and TRBJ2-2; TRBD2 might be the D (5 bases). CDR3 length: 13 amino acids. Germline V gene sequence: CDR1 MNHEY, CDR2 SVGAGI. The V and J ends lost 6 bases and 7 bases respectively, with 12 bases between them. The CDR3 nucleotides are TGTGCCAGCAGACCTACTAGTTTCGGGGAGCTGTTTTTT. Residues: CASRPTSFGELFF.

The rearrangement joins TRBV28 to TRBJ1-1; the match to TRBD1 covers 7 bases. The CDR3 runs to 12 residues. The germline V gene has CDR1 MDHEN and CDR2 SYDVKM. The V segment lost 8 bases and the J segment 1 base; nucleotides outside the gene matches: 1. The CDR3 loop reads CASGQENTEAFF. As DNA, the CDR3 is TGTGCCAGCGGACAGGAGAACACTGAAGCTTTCTTT.

There are a few counts of this clone. V is TRBV6-1 and J is TRBJ1-6; no clear D gene. This CDR3 has 14 residues. Germline V gene lookup returns CDR1 MNHNS and CDR2 SASEGT. The germline V and J ends were trimmed by 7 bases and 7 bases, with 14 bases remaining between them. CDR3 region: CASNLAGLNSPLHF. The CDR3 bases are TGTGCCAGCAACCTGGCCGGCTTGAATTCACCCCTCCACTTT.

V is TRBV19 and J is TRBJ2-3; 10 bases map to TRBD1. This CDR3 is built from 14 residues. The J segment lost 4 bases and the V segment lost 10 bases, leaving 8 bases of the junction unmatched. The germline CDR1 and CDR2 sequences are LNHDA and SQIVND (reference sequence). The CDR3 loop is CATLETGGSDTQYF. The CDR3 coding sequence is TGTGCCACCCTGGAGACAGGGGGCTCAGATACGCAGTATTTT.

The chain carries TRBV14 and TRBJ1-2; D is possibly TRBD1 (5 bases). This CDR3 comprises 15 residues. V gave up 2 bases and J gave up 8 bases, with 18 bases separating them. The germline gives CDR1 SGHDN, CDR2 FVKESK. The DNA of the CDR3 is TGTGCCAGCAGCCAAATACCGGGACTGTCTTCCGGCTACACCTTC. Encoded protein: CASSQIPGLSSGYTF.

This chain joins TRBV20-1 and TRBJ2-3; 7 bases line up with TRBD2. The germline gives CDR1 DFQATT, CDR2 SNEGSKA (reference sequence). The CDR3 consists of 11 residues. The DNA for the CDR3 is TGCAGGGGAGGGAGAGGAGATACGCAGTATTTT. It is translated as CRGGRGDTQYF.

V usage is TRBV7-9 and J usage is TRBJ2-3, with D tentatively TRBD2 (5 bases). V lost 2 bases to trimming and J lost 2 bases, with 8 bases between them. CDR1 is SEHNR, CDR2 FQNEAQ, per germline (reference sequence). There are 14 residues in the CDR3. Here the CDR3 reads CASSLPGNTDTQYF. DNA of the CDR3: TGTGCCAGCAGCTTACCCGGGAACACAGATACGCAGTATTTT.

This clone was observed once. Here the CDR3 reads CASMLGGPANTGELFF. CDR3 coding DNA: TGTGCCAGCATGTTGGGGGGCCCCGCGAACACCGGGGAGCTGTTTTTT. The chain carries TRBV9 and TRBJ2-2, with D possibly being TRBD1 or TRBD2 (6 bases each). Germline V gene data show CDR1 as SGDLS and CDR2 as YYNGEE. CDR3 size: 16 residues. V was clipped by 6 bases and J by 0 bases, with 15 bases between them.

The chain joins TRBV15 to TRBJ2-7, with D unresolved. The CDR3 runs to 14 residues. Germline loops: CDR1 LNHNV, CDR2 YYDKDF (reference sequence). Trimming took off 0 bases at V and 6 bases at J, with 12 bases between the two ends. The CDR3 region is CATSREARSGEQYF. CDR3 in DNA: TGTGCCACCAGCAGAGAAGCCCGCTCTGGCGAGCAGTACTTC.

This chain uses TRBV5-6 with TRBJ1-1; D perhaps matches TRBD1 (5 bases). In germline, CDR1 is SGHDT, CDR2 YYEEEE. Trimming took 0 bases from V and 0 from J, leaving 15 bases between them. This CDR3 spans 17 amino acids. The CDR3 reads CASSLAGGGGMNTEAFF. In nucleotides, the CDR3 is TGTGCCAGCAGCTTGGCCGGGGGTGGTGGCATGAACACTGAAGCTTTCTTT.

This clone has only a few counts. This chain links TRBV6-1 with TRBJ1-3; D is ambiguous. Germline V gene sequence: CDR1 MNHNS, CDR2 SASEGT. The V gene lost 6 bases and the J gene lost 0 bases, with 9 bases spanning the gap. The CDR3 runs 14 residues. The CDR3 sequence is CASSYGNSGNTIYF. The CDR3 region has the DNA TGTGCCAGCAGCTATGGAAACTCTGGAAACACCATATATTTT.

The chain has TRBV11-1 and TRBJ2-5; 12 positions agree with TRBD1. This CDR3 region has 16 residues. Germline lookup yields CDR1 SGHAT and CDR2 FQDESV (reference sequence). Germline trimming cut 5 bases from V and 5 bases from J; bases unmatched to any gene: 9. The CDR3 sequence is CASSLRWDRGPETQYF. CDR3 DNA sequence: TGTGCCAGCAGCCTGAGGTGGGACAGGGGGCCTGAGACCCAGTACTTC.

V and J are TRBV9 and TRBJ2-7, with 11 bases lining up with TRBD2. The CDR3 runs 14 residues. After removal of 3 bases from V and 3 bases from J, the junction contained 2 bases not matched to a gene. Germline assignment: CDR1 SGDLS and CDR2 YYNGEE. CDR3 amino acids: CASSEGLADYEQYF. Written as DNA, the CDR3 is TGTGCCAGCAGCGAGGGACTAGCGGACTACGAGCAGTACTTC.

The gene calls are TRBV9 and TRBJ2-3; TRBD2 aligns across 9 bases. CDR3 length: 17 residues. V was pared by 0 bases and J by 3 bases, with 8 bases of the junction left unmatched. Germline V gene sequence: CDR1 SGDLS, CDR2 YYNGEE. The CDR3 protein is CASSVGGLAGRTDTQYF. The DNA for the CDR3 is TGTGCCAGCAGCGTAGGAGGTCTAGCGGGAAGAACAGATACGCAGTATTTT.

The chain employs TRBV2 and TRBJ1-2; maybe TRBD1 (6 bases). Per germline, CDR1 SNHLY and CDR2 FYNNEI. The V and J ends lost 4 bases and 2 bases respectively, with 11 bases between them. The CDR3 spans 14 residues. CDR3 sequence reads: CASSVNQGNYGYTF. CDR3 nucleotides: TGTGCCAGCAGTGTGAATCAGGGGAACTATGGCTACACCTTC.

CDR3 residues: CASREGVTEAFF. The CDR3 DNA follows: TGTGCCAGCAGGGAAGGGGTCACTGAAGCTTTCTTT. The rearrangement links TRBV6-5 to TRBJ1-1; weak D call: TRBD1 (5 bases). The CDR3 consists of 12 residues. Germline assignment: CDR1 MNHEY and CDR2 SVGAGI. Trimming left V 6 bases short and J 4 bases short, with 9 bases between.

The V and J genes are TRBV27 and TRBJ1-4; a weak D match, TRBD1 (6 bases). CDR1 is MNHEY, CDR2 SMNVEV, per germline (reference sequence). The CDR3 spans 12 residues. V was cut by 6 bases and J by 7 bases, with 9 bases left in between. In DNA form, the CDR3 reads TGTGCCAGCAGCGGGGGCAGTGAAAAACTGTTTTTT. Translation: CASSGGSEKLFF. The full variable domain, with the rest looked up from reference TRBV27 and TRBJ1-4, is EAQVTQNPRYLITVTGKKLTVTCSQNMNHEYMSWYRQDPGLGLRQIYYSMNVEVTDKGDVPEGYKVSRKEKRNFPLILESPSPNQTSLYFCASSGGSEKLFFGSGTQLSVL.

This rearrangement joins TRBV27 to TRBJ2-5; the match to TRBD1 covers 8 bases. The CDR3 covers 12 residues. Germline CDR1 reads MNHEY; CDR2 reads SMNVEV (reference sequence). The trim removed 2 bases at V and 13 bases at J, leaving 6 bases unmatched. In DNA form, the CDR3 reads TGTGCCAGCAGTTTACCGGGACAGGCTAGGTACTTC. Residues: CASSLPGQARYF.

V and J are TRBV19 and TRBJ1-1; unclear D gene. V was cut by 5 bases and J by 5 bases, with 15 bases left in between. Germline loops: CDR1 LNHDA, CDR2 SQIVND (reference sequence). The CDR3 has 14 amino acids. CDR3 protein: CASSYGPGGTEAFF. In DNA, the CDR3 is TGTGCCAGTAGTTACGGGCCCGGTGGGACTGAAGCTTTCTTT.

This sequence joins TRBV27 and TRBJ1-1, with D perhaps TRBD1 (6 bases). Germline V gene data show CDR1 as MNHEY and CDR2 as SMNVEV (reference sequence). V gave up 6 bases and J gave up 6 bases, with 20 bases separating them. CDR3 length: 15 amino acids. The CDR3 loop is CASRTSDRSYSEAFF. The CDR3 bases are TGTGCCAGCAGGACCTCGGACAGATCTTACTCTGAAGCTTTCTTT.

This clone has more than one count but fewer than ten. The gene calls are TRBV6-1 and TRBJ2-7, with 9 bases identical to TRBD2. V was clipped by 8 bases and J by 4 bases; unmatched bases: 3. The CDR3 is made up of 12 amino acids. In germline, CDR1 is MNHNS, CDR2 SASEGT. Written as DNA, the CDR3 is TGTGCCAGCGGGCTAGCGGGGTACGAGCAGTACTTC. It yields the protein CASGLAGYEQYF.

This chain links TRBV23-1 with TRBJ2-2; 8 bases agree with TRBD1. TRBV23-1 is recorded as an ORF, its role being uncertain. The trim removed 2 bases at V and 7 bases at J, leaving 12 bases unmatched. This CDR3 region has 17 residues. The CDR3 is CASSQPRRQGRIGELFF. The CDR3 DNA follows: TGCGCCAGCAGTCAACCCCGGCGACAGGGGCGGATCGGGGAGCTGTTTTTT.

The V call is TRBV18, the J call TRBJ1-1; D may be TRBD1 (6 bases). Germline loops: CDR1 KGHSH, CDR2 LQKENI. This CDR3 contains 12 residues. V lost 1 base and J lost 8, with 8 bases in between. CDR3 sequence: CASSPLQGEAFF. CDR3 coding DNA: TGTGCCAGCTCACCACTACAGGGAGAAGCTTTCTTT.

V usage is TRBV14 and J usage is TRBJ1-6, with unresolved D. The germline gives CDR1 SGHDN, CDR2 FVKESK. Trimming took off 1 base at V and 7 bases at J, with 11 bases between the two ends. This CDR3 has 15 amino acids. Here the CDR3 reads CASSQVQARNSPLHF. Here the CDR3 DNA reads TGTGCCAGCAGCCAAGTGCAGGCGAGGAATTCACCCCTCCACTTT.

This clone was observed a few times. The V and J genes are TRBV13 and TRBJ2-2; D gene uncertain. The CDR3 is 12 residues long. Per the germline V gene, CDR1 is PRHDT and CDR2 is FYEKMQ (reference sequence). V lost 4 bases to trimming and J lost 6 bases, with 6 bases between them. DNA for the CDR3: TGTGCCAGCAGCTCATACGCCGGGGAGCTGTTTTTT. Amino acids: CASSSYAGELFF.

Here the CDR3 DNA reads TGTGCCAGCAGTGACTCAGGACTAGCGGGGGGCCGATACGAGCAGTACTTC. It codes for CASSDSGLAGGRYEQYF. The chain is built from TRBV2 and TRBJ2-7; TRBD2 agrees at 14 bases. The CDR3 totals 17 residues. The germline gives CDR1 SNHLY, CDR2 FYNNEI. After removal of 3 bases from V and 4 bases from J, the junction contained 8 bases not matched to a gene.